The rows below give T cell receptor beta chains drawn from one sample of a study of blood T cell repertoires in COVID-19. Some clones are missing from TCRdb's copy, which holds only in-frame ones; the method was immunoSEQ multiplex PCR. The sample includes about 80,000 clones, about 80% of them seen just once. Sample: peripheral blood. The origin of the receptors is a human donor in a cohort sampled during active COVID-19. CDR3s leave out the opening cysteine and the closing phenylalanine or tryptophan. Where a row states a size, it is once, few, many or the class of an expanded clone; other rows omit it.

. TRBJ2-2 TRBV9 ASSVESGGLTGELF
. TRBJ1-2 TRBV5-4 ASSLANRVDGYT
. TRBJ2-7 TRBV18 ASSLRQGAYEQY
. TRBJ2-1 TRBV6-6 ASSQQGTEF
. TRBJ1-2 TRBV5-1 ASSLEGQSFGYT
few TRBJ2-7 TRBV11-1 ASSSGQGSSQY
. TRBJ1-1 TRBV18 ASSPRPAGDTEAF
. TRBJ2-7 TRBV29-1 SVALADKQY
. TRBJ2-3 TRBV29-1 SVWNSGDPQY
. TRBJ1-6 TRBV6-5 ATTRDSETPLH
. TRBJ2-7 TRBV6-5 ASSYAGEQY
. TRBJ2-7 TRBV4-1 ASSREQGVASYEQY
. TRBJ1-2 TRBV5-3 ARNWGRGIGNYGYT
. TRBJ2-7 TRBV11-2 ASSLFAIRGFSYEQY
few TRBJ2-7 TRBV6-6 ASGRGAYEQY
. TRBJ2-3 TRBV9 ASSARDYFTDTQY
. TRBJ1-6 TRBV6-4 ASSVQAHSPLH
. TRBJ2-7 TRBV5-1 ASSLGTSGSDEQY
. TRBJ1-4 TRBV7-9 ASSLVGDLNEKLF
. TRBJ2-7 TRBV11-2 ASSTHRGPLSYEQY
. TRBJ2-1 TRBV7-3 ASSFGLAGSNEQF
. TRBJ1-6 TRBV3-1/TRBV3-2 ASSLGTGNSPLH
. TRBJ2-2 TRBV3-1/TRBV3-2 ASSQDTSRTGELF
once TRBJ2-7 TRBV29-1 SAATGLGDEQY
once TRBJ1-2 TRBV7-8 ASGPGQIYGYT
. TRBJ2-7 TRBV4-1 ASSQRGPDEQY
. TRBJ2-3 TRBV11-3 ASSLGAGADTQY